The 26 T cell receptor beta chains below come from one sample, sequenced in a study of blood T cell repertoires in COVID-19. Produced via immunoSEQ multiplex PCR; TCRdb's table is partial and in-frame only. The repertoire has about 33,000 clones, 65% to 90% of them found once; the top ten carry about an eighth. The sequencing input was peripheral blood. The origin of the receptors is a human donor in a cohort sampled during active COVID-19.

CDR3 loop: CASSSLGTGVGYTF. The CDR3 region has the DNA TGTGCCAGCAGCTCACTAGGGACAGGTGTTGGCTACACCTTC. The chain carries TRBV7-2 and TRBJ1-2, with 8 nucleotides matching TRBD1. Losses at the gene ends were 4 bases for V and 7 bases for J; bases not matched to a gene: 8. CDR3 length: 14 residues. Per germline, CDR1 SGHTA and CDR2 FQGNSA.

The chain recombines TRBV15 with TRBJ2-3; maybe TRBD2 (6 bases). Germline CDR1 LNHNV, CDR2 YYDKDF (reference sequence). This CDR3 contains 16 residues. Deletions cut 0 bases from V and 4 bases from J, with 14 bases between. The CDR3 region is CATSRDWYGGADTQYF. In DNA form, the CDR3 reads TGTGCCACCAGCAGAGATTGGTACGGAGGGGCAGATACGCAGTATTTT.

The chain links TRBV7-2 to TRBJ1-4; possible D gene TRBD1, 5 bases. Deletions cut 2 bases from V and 8 bases from J, with 12 bases between. This CDR3 has 14 residues. The V gene's germline CDR1 is SGHTA and CDR2 FQGNSA. This chain's CDR3 is CASSLRTGGEKLFF. The CDR3, as DNA: TGTGCCAGCAGCTTACGGACTGGGGGGGAAAAACTGTTTTTT.

A single count supports this clone. The gene calls are TRBV6-5 and TRBJ2-5; no clear D. Germline V CDR1 and CDR2: MNHEY, SVGAGI. The CDR3 sequence is 13 residues long. Trimming pared 8 bases from V and 5 bases from J, leaving 15 bases between. The CDR3 reads CASARLDPETQYF. The CDR3 DNA sequence: TGTGCCAGCGCTAGATTGGATCCCGAGACCCAGTACTTC.

On this clone itself: A much larger clone lies a single base off, so this may be a read error. Other DNA sequences in the same sample also yield this CDR3. The chain employs TRBV7-2 and TRBJ2-7, with D perhaps matching TRBD1 (6 bases). With 1 base removed from V and 3 bases from J, the gap between germline ends came to 10 bases. This CDR3 has 14 residues. Germline V CDR1 and CDR2: SGHTA, FQGNSA. CDR3 in DNA: TGTGCCAGCAGCTTAGAGACAGGCGGCTACGAGCAGTACTTC. Protein: CASSLETGGYEQYF. Supplemented by reference TRBV7-2 and TRBJ2-7, the full variable domain reads GAGVSQSPSNKVTEKGKDVELRCDPISGHTALYWYRQSLGQGLEFLIYFQGNSAPDKSGLPSDRFSAERTGGSVSTLTIQRTQQEDSAVYLCASSLETGGYEQYFGPGTRLTVT.

V usage is TRBV27 and J usage is TRBJ1-2, with TRBD1 matching over 12 bases. CDR3 size: 13 residues. The V segment lost 4 bases and the J segment 8 bases; nucleotides outside the gene matches: 2. The germline V gene has CDR1 MNHEY and CDR2 SMNVEV (reference sequence). The CDR3 reads CASSWGQGAGYTF. The CDR3 nucleotides are TGTGCCAGCAGTTGGGGACAGGGGGCCGGCTACACCTTC.

CDR3 nucleotides: TGTGCCAGCAGCCAAGGCAGTCTGAAAGCTTTCTTT. Its protein is CASSQGSLKAFF. This chain uses TRBV14 with TRBJ1-1; D gene ambiguous. This CDR3 comprises 12 residues. Germline loops: CDR1 SGHDN, CDR2 FVKESK. The V end was cut by 1 base, the J end by 9 bases, with 9 bases between.

V and J are TRBV11-3 and TRBJ1-2; the D is unclear. Per germline, CDR1 SGHNT and CDR2 YENEEA. V was clipped by 8 bases and J by 6 bases, with 4 bases between them. CDR3 length: 9 amino acids. Written as DNA, the CDR3 is TGTGCCAGCTCGGATGGCTACACCTTC. Its translation: CASSDGYTF. Looking up the rest from reference TRBV11-3 and TRBJ1-2 gives the full variable domain: EAGVVQSPRYKIIEKKQPVAFWCNPISGHNTLYWYLQNLGQGPELLIRYENEEAVDDSQLPKDRFSAERLKGVDSTLKIQPAELGDSAVYLCASSDGYTFGSGTRLTVV.

This chain uses TRBV3-1 (or the pseudogene TRBV3-2) with TRBJ2-3; TRBD1 agrees at 7 bases. V lost 0 bases, J lost 7 bases, and 7 bases stayed unmatched. This CDR3 comprises 15 residues. CDR1 and CDR2 (germline): LGHDT, YNNKEL (reference sequence). The CDR3 protein is CASSQDARGPNTQYF. Here the CDR3 DNA reads TGTGCCAGCAGCCAAGATGCAAGGGGGCCCAATACGCAGTATTTT.

This clone is termed medium-sized. V and J are TRBV11-2 and TRBJ1-5, with TRBD1 as a possible D gene (6 bases). CDR1 SGHAT and CDR2 FQNNGV come from the germline V gene. This CDR3 has 15 residues. V dropped 1 base and J dropped 5 bases, with 12 bases sitting between them. In DNA form, the CDR3 reads TGTGCCAGCAGCTTAGGGGCGGGGGCGTATCAGCCCCAGCATTTT. The encoded protein is CASSLGAGAYQPQHF.

This chain joins TRBV19 and TRBJ2-3, with TRBD2 identical over 12 bases. Germline V gives CDR1 LNHDA, CDR2 SQIVND (reference sequence). V gave up 5 bases and J gave up 2 bases; unmatched junction bases: 5. The CDR3 spans 16 residues. The CDR3 bases are TGTGCCAGTAGTGGATGGACTAGCGGGGACACAGATACGCAGTATTTT. The encoded protein is CASSGWTSGDTDTQYF. Complete variable domain (other parts from reference TRBV19 and TRBJ2-3): DGGITQSPKYLFRKEGQNVTLSCEQNLNHDAMYWYRQDPGQGLRLIYYSQIVNDFQKGDIAEGYSVSREKKESFPLTVTSAQKNPTAFYLCASSGWTSGDTDTQYFGPGTRLTVL.

This rearrangement joins TRBV5-6 to TRBJ2-5, with 11 bases identical to TRBD2. The trim removed 4 bases at V and 1 base at J, leaving 6 bases unmatched. Germline assignment: CDR1 SGHDT and CDR2 YYEEEE. The CDR3 length is 16 residues. Here the CDR3 DNA reads TGTGCCAGCAGCCTACTAGCGGGGGTCTCCCAAGAGACCCAGTACTTC. Translation gives CASSLLAGVSQETQYF.

This clone was picked up one time. The rearrangement links TRBV4-1 to TRBJ1-2, with 8 bases aligning to TRBD1. CDR1 and CDR2 (germline): MGHRA, YSYEKL. The CDR3 totals 14 residues. The trim removed 2 bases at V and 6 bases at J, leaving 5 bases unmatched. The CDR3 DNA sequence: TGCGCCAGCAGCCAACCGGGACAGGATAATGGCTACACCTTC. This codes for CASSQPGQDNGYTF.

This clone appeared a single time. V and J are TRBV7-8 and TRBJ2-7; 9 bases line up with TRBD1. The CDR3 has 15 residues. Per germline, CDR1 SGHVS and CDR2 FQNEAQ. J gave up 3 bases and V 4 bases, and 7 bases lay outside the gene matches. The DNA for the CDR3 is TGTGCCAGCAGCTCCACAGGGGGCGCTTTCTACGAGCAGTACTTC. Translation gives CASSSTGGAFYEQYF.

This clone was picked up one time. This rearrangement joins TRBV7-9 to TRBJ2-7; D possibly corresponds to TRBD2 (5 bases). This CDR3 region has 16 residues. Trimming took off 4 bases at V and 2 bases at J, with 18 bases between the two ends. The V gene's germline CDR1 is SEHNR and CDR2 FQNEAQ (reference sequence). The CDR3 is CASSSGGGRNTYEQYF. The CDR3 DNA sequence: TGTGCCAGCAGCTCAGGCGGAGGTAGAAATACCTACGAGCAGTACTTC.

The chain combines TRBV7-2 with TRBJ2-5; 8 bases line up with TRBD1. The CDR3 is 13 residues long. V lost 4 bases to trimming and J lost 4 bases; unmatched junction nucleotides: 2. Per germline, CDR1 SGHTA and CDR2 FQGNSA. The CDR3 loop reads CASSSDRGETQYF. In nucleotides, the CDR3 is TGTGCCAGCAGCTCCGACAGGGGAGAGACCCAGTACTTC.

The V gene is TRBV5-5, the J gene TRBJ1-1; TRBD1 might be the D (6 bases). This CDR3 is built from 16 residues. Germline CDR1 reads SGHKS; CDR2 reads YYEKEE (reference sequence). V lost 5 bases, J lost 4 bases, and 21 bases lay in between. CDR3 residues: CASRALVGTRGTEAFF. The CDR3 nucleotides are TGTGCCAGCAGGGCCCTCGTGGGGACAAGGGGCACTGAAGCTTTCTTT. The entire variable domain, with the rest obtained from reference TRBV5-5 and TRBJ1-1, is as follows: DAGVTQSPTHLIKTRGQQVTLRCSPISGHKSVSWYQQVLGQGPQFIFQYYEKEERGRGNFPDRFSARQFPNYSSELNVNALLLGDSALYLCASRALVGTRGTEAFFGQGTRLTVV.

This clone was recorded only once. This chain connects TRBV6-6 to TRBJ1-1; weak D call: TRBD1 (6 bases). The V and J ends lost 5 bases and 7 bases respectively, with 11 bases between them. The CDR3 runs to 12 residues. CDR1 is MNHNY and CDR2 is SVGAGI in the germline V gene (reference sequence). The CDR3: CASSATGREAFF. The CDR3 DNA reads as TGTGCCAGCAGTGCAACAGGGCGTGAAGCTTTCTTT.

The table lists this clone with a count of one. The rearrangement uses TRBV7-9 and TRBJ2-2, with 8 bases lining up with TRBD2. The CDR3 has 16 amino acids. Germline CDR1 SEHNR, CDR2 FQNEAQ (reference sequence). The junction had 15 bases not matched to a gene; V was cut back by 8 bases and J by 7 bases. The CDR3 nucleotides read TGTGCCAGCCTACCGCTTGCGGGGGGAAAGGTCGGGGAGCTGTTTTTT. Its protein product is CASLPLAGGKVGELFF.

V gene TRBV9 combines with J gene TRBJ2-1; a possible D gene is TRBD1 (6 bases). CDR3 length equals 15 residues. Germline CDR1 and CDR2: SGDLS and YYNGEE. Trimming removed 3 bases from V and 7 bases from J, with 17 bases in between. This CDR3 reads CASSASGALINEQFF. In DNA, the CDR3 is TGTGCCAGCAGCGCTTCAGGGGCCCTAATAAATGAGCAGTTCTTC.

CDR3: CATSPNTGEQYF. CDR3 coding DNA: TGTGCCACCAGCCCAAACACGGGTGAGCAGTACTTC. The chain combines TRBV24-1 with TRBJ2-7; D gene unclear. CDR3 length equals 12 residues. The V and J ends lost 7 bases and 7 bases respectively, with 13 bases between them. Germline CDR1 reads KGHDR; CDR2 reads SFDVKD.

The chain joins TRBV6-5 to TRBJ2-1, with 8 bases that match TRBD2. The CDR3 contains 16 residues. Germline V gene lookup returns CDR1 MNHEY and CDR2 SVGAGI. The V and J ends lost 0 bases and 10 bases, in that order; junction bases with no gene match: 11. In DNA, the CDR3 is TGTGCCAGCAGTTACTCCTCGGACGGGGGGGCCCGGGAGCAGTTCTTC. It codes for CASSYSSDGGAREQFF.

For this clone: The identical CDR3 is also encoded by other nucleotide sequences in the sample. The genes are TRBV28 and TRBJ2-7, with D possibly TRBD2 on 6 matching bases. Germline V lookup: CDR1 MDHEN, CDR2 SYDVKM. Trimming took 2 bases from V and 0 from J, leaving 8 bases between them. The CDR3 length is 14 residues. The CDR3 DNA follows: TGTGCCAGCAGTTTAGGAGGGCTCTCCTACGAGCAGTACTTC. It yields the protein CASSLGGLSYEQYF.

This clone showed up just a few times. The chain recombines TRBV9 with TRBJ1-3; D is unclear. This CDR3 spans 14 amino acids. CDR1 SGDLS and CDR2 YYNGEE come from the germline V gene. Trimming removed 4 bases from V and 1 base from J, with 9 bases in between. The CDR3 protein is CASSKGGSGNTIYF. CDR3 bases: TGTGCCAGCAGCAAGGGAGGTTCTGGAAACACCATATATTTT. Based on the CDR3 plus reference TRBV9 and TRBJ1-3, the full variable domain is DSGVTQTPKHLITATGQRVTLRCSPRSGDLSVYWYQQSLDQGLQFLIQYYNGEERAKGNILERFSAQQFPDLHSELNLSSLELGDSALYFCASSKGGSGNTIYFGEGSWLTVV.

This chain's CDR3 is CASSYKTGTGTDTQYF. The CDR3 nucleotides read TGTGCCAGTAGTTACAAAACCGGGACTGGCACAGATACGCAGTATTTT. This sequence joins TRBV19 and TRBJ2-3; D is possibly TRBD2 (6 bases). The V gene lost 5 bases and the J gene lost 1 base, with 16 bases spanning the gap. Looked up from germline, CDR1 is LNHDA and CDR2 is SQIVND (reference sequence). The CDR3 spans 16 residues.

The rearrangement links TRBV19 to TRBJ1-6, with D possibly being TRBD1 (6 bases). V was cut by 4 bases and J by 13 bases, with 17 bases left in between. The CDR3 extends over 14 amino acids. Germline assignment: CDR1 LNHDA and CDR2 SQIVND (reference sequence). The DNA for the CDR3 is TGTGCCAGTAGTAACCGGGACACCCAGTCCCCCCTCCACTTT. This translates into CASSNRDTQSPLHF.